Below, 28 T cell receptor beta chains from the same sample are listed, as sequenced in a study of T-cell reconstitution after alpha-beta-depleted transplantation in children. Unique molecular identifiers were built into the TCRbeta library. A single record per CDR3 protein comes from TCRdb applying MiXCR to the PCR reads. The data hold about 980,000 distinct CDR3 sequences, with 25% to 35% observed a single time. Sample: PBMCs, mostly from graft donor cells, taken 360 days after TCRalphabeta/CD19-depleted stem cell transplant. These receptors originate from a boy in the first two years of life who had a stem cell transplant for SCID, so the T cells may come from the graft donor.

The chain combines TRBV7-3 with TRBJ2-2, with a tentative D call TRBD1 (5 bases). V lost 1 base to trimming and J lost 4 bases, with 7 bases between them. Germline lookup yields CDR1 SGHTA and CDR2 FQGTGA. This CDR3 has 14 residues. DNA of the CDR3: TGTGCCAGCAGCTTAATGGACACCACCGGGGAGCTGTTTTTT. This translates into CASSLMDTTGELFF.

The rearrangement uses TRBV9 and TRBJ2-3; possibly TRBD2 for D (6 bases). The CDR3 extends over 14 amino acids. CDR1 is SGDLS and CDR2 is YYNGEE in the germline V gene. Trimming removed 5 bases at V and 5 bases at J, with 15 bases between. The CDR3 DNA sequence: TGTGCCAGCAGGGGGACCGGGGGAAGAGATACGCAGTATTTT. It specifies CASRGTGGRDTQYF.

The chain combines TRBV12-3 or TRBV12-4 with TRBJ2-5; 7 nucleotides agree with TRBD2. V trimming: 5 bases; J trimming: 6 bases; junction bases outside the gene matches: 6. The CDR3 consists of 13 residues. The CDR3 DNA sequence: TGTGCCAGCAGTCCCAGCGGGGCGAAGACCCAGTACTTC. It translates to CASSPSGAKTQYF.

This clonotype was detected only a few times. The V gene is TRBV21-1, the J gene TRBJ1-1. TRBV21-1 is termed a pseudogene. The CDR3 runs 16 residues. The CDR3 DNA reads TGTGCCAGCAGCAGGGACTCAGGGATCGGGAACACTGAAGCTTTCTTT. The encoded protein is CASSRDSGIGNTEAFF.

This sequence joins TRBV29-1 and TRBJ2-5; 9 bases map to TRBD1. V lost 4 bases to trimming and J lost 3 bases; unmatched junction nucleotides: 12. Germline lookup yields CDR1 SQVTM and CDR2 ANQGSEA. This CDR3 contains 16 residues. CDR3 in amino acids: CSVGFWGQGSKETQYF. CDR3 nucleotide sequence: TGCAGCGTTGGATTTTGGGGACAGGGATCGAAAGAGACCCAGTACTTC.

This clonotype was detected many times. The chain carries TRBV12-3 or TRBV12-4 and TRBJ2-1; D unclear. Trimming removed 6 bases at V and 4 bases at J, with 4 bases between. This CDR3 has 11 residues. The CDR3 protein is CASSQYNEQFF. The CDR3 region has the DNA TGTGCCAGCAGCCAATACAATGAGCAGTTCTTC.

This clonotype was picked up a small number of times. Written as DNA, the CDR3 is TGTGCCAGCAGTCGAGGACGGTCCGAGTTCCACTTT. Its translation: CASSRGRSEFHF. V is TRBV6-5 and J is TRBJ1-6; no clear D gene. The CDR3 sequence is 12 residues long. Trimming took 5 bases from V and 17 from J, leaving 16 bases between them. Germline CDR1 and CDR2: MNHEY and SVGAGI.

The chain combines TRBV12-3 or TRBV12-4 with TRBJ2-5; TRBD2 aligns across 8 bases. The CDR3 consists of 14 residues. The V segment lost 3 bases and the J segment 4 bases; nucleotides outside the gene matches: 4. CDR3 residues: CASSFRLAGETQYF. The CDR3 DNA reads TGTGCCAGCAGTTTTCGGCTAGCGGGAGAGACCCAGTACTTC.

The CDR3, as DNA: TGTGCCAGCAGTGCCGGGGGAGGGAGGGTTCTGTACTTC. This gives the protein CASSAGGGRVLYF. V usage is TRBV25-1 and J usage is TRBJ2-7, with 7 bases fitting TRBD2. The ends lost 4 bases at V and 12 bases at J; junction bases unmatched: 12. The V gene's germline CDR1 is MGHDK and CDR2 SYGVNS. The CDR3 spans 13 residues.

Written as DNA, the CDR3 is TGTGCCAGCACCGTCGCCGGGACAGGGGGTATTAGCTCCTACAATGAGCAGTTCTTC. It translates to CASTVAGTGGISSYNEQFF. This chain links TRBV7-3 with TRBJ2-1, with 11 bases lining up with TRBD1. The V gene end was trimmed by 7 bases and the J gene end by 0 bases; junction bases not matched to a gene: 14. CDR1 is SGHTA and CDR2 is FQGTGA in the germline V gene. The length of the CDR3 is 19 residues.

The chain couples TRBV11-1 to TRBJ2-2; no clear D. The CDR3 has 21 amino acids. Between the trimmed V and J ends, which lost 3 bases and 0 bases, there was a span of 26 bases. From germline, CDR1 is SGHAT and CDR2 FQDESV (reference sequence). CDR3 residues: CASSFPGDPRAEWTNTGELFF. CDR3 DNA sequence: TGTGCCAGCAGCTTTCCTGGGGATCCTAGGGCCGAGTGGACGAACACCGGGGAGCTGTTTTTT.

The V and J genes are TRBV7-8 and TRBJ1-1; D is perhaps TRBD1 (5 bases). Germline CDR1 reads SGHVS; CDR2 reads FQNEAQ. This CDR3 comprises 16 residues. V lost 4 bases, J lost 3 bases, and 18 bases lay in between. CDR3 bases: TGTGCCAGCAGCTCCCGGGACCGAGTTATTTACACTGAAGCTTTCTTT. Translating gives CASSSRDRVIYTEAFF.

A word on this clonotype: An end of the junction does not agree with germline; a read error may underlie this. The chain combines TRBV3-1 with TRBJ2-5, with 11 bases aligning to TRBD2. The CDR3 runs to 18 residues. Germline V CDR1 and CDR2: LGHDT, YNNKEL (reference sequence). CDR3 bases: TGTGCCAGCACCCAAGGACTACTAGCGGGGGCCGGAGGAGAGACCCAGTACTTC. Translation gives CASTQGLLAGAGGETQYF.

The chain couples TRBV7-9 to TRBJ2-1; D is possibly TRBD1 (5 bases). This CDR3 is 13 amino acids long. V was pared by 5 bases and J by 8 bases, with 13 bases between. CDR1 is SEHNR and CDR2 is FQNEAQ in the germline V gene (reference sequence). The CDR3 sequence is CASSPAGSDEQFF. The CDR3 coding sequence is TGTGCCAGCAGCCCTGCAGGGTCGGATGAGCAGTTCTTC.

This clonotype was counted a few times. The chain couples TRBV7-9 to TRBJ1-1, with a tentative D call TRBD1 (5 bases). CDR1 is SEHNR and CDR2 is FQNEAQ in the germline V gene (reference sequence). CDR3 length: 15 residues. Between the trimmed V and J ends, which lost 0 bases and 6 bases, there was a span of 14 bases. The DNA of the CDR3 is TGTGCCAGCAGCTTAGCGGTCGGGCCAGGGCCTGAAGCTTTCTTT. Protein: CASSLAVGPGPEAFF.

In this sample, this clonotype turned up a few times. The V call is TRBV5-5, the J call TRBJ1-2, with D maybe TRBD1 (6 bases). The germline gives CDR1 SGHKS, CDR2 YYEKEE (reference sequence). The CDR3 consists of 13 residues. V lost 6 bases and J lost 4, with 13 bases in between. The CDR3 DNA sequence: TGTGCCAGCATCAGACAGGATAGCTATGGCTACACCTTC. It codes for CASIRQDSYGYTF.

The V gene is TRBV6-6, the J gene TRBJ2-7; 8 bases line up with TRBD2. V gave up 8 bases and J gave up 6 bases; unmatched junction bases: 3. This CDR3 region has 11 residues. Germline CDR1 reads MNHNY; CDR2 reads SVGAGI (reference sequence). CDR3 sequence (DNA): TGTGCCAGCGGGACTAGTGGCGAGCAGTACTTC. Translation: CASGTSGEQYF.

This clonotype was seen at least ten times. J is TRBJ2-2 and V is TRBV10-3, with TRBD1 matching over 10 bases. J was trimmed by 4 bases and V by 2 bases; bases with no gene match: 1. Germline-derived CDR1 and CDR2 are ENHRY and SYGVKD. This CDR3 region has 15 residues. CDR3 residues: CAISEDRGPTGELFF. In nucleotides, the CDR3 is TGTGCCATCAGTGAGGACAGGGGGCCCACCGGGGAGCTGTTTTTT.

This chain connects TRBV28 to TRBJ2-3; D possibly corresponds to TRBD1 (6 bases). Germline lookup yields CDR1 MDHEN and CDR2 SYDVKM. Trimming took off 4 bases at V and 3 bases at J, with 20 bases between the two ends. The CDR3 runs 17 residues. CDR3 coding DNA: TGTGCCAGCAGTTCGGTGGTCTGGACAGCGTCAACAGATACGCAGTATTTT. Protein: CASSSVVWTASTDTQYF.

This clonotype showed up just a few times. This sequence joins TRBV20-1 and TRBJ2-7; 8 nucleotides match TRBD1. Germline V lookup: CDR1 DFQATT, CDR2 SNEGSKA (reference sequence). This CDR3 spans 15 amino acids. The V gene end was trimmed by 3 bases and the J gene end by 2 bases; junction bases not matched to a gene: 9. The CDR3 is CSARPGQGPTYEQYF. In nucleotides, the CDR3 is TGCAGTGCTAGGCCTGGACAGGGACCTACCTACGAGCAGTACTTC.

V is TRBV20-1 and J is TRBJ1-1; TRBD1 aligns across 7 bases. CDR1 and CDR2 (germline): DFQATT, SNEGSKA (reference sequence). V shed 3 bases, J shed 1 base, and the junction held 2 bases outside the gene matches. This CDR3 comprises 13 residues. The CDR3 nucleotides are TGCAGTGCTAGGGGACAGTGGAACACTGAAGCTTTCTTT. Protein sequence: CSARGQWNTEAFF.

This clonotype was counted only a few times. This CDR3 is CASSLVGTKLYTDTQYF. In DNA form, the CDR3 reads TGTGCCAGCAGCTTAGTCGGGACTAAGCTGTATACAGATACGCAGTATTTT. The chain combines TRBV11-2 with TRBJ2-3; 7 bases match TRBD2. This CDR3 comprises 17 residues. V gave up 1 base and J gave up 3 bases; unmatched junction bases: 10. Germline CDR1 is SGHAT and CDR2 is FQNNGV.

This clonotype was seen repeatedly, ten times or more. This chain connects TRBV29-1 to TRBJ2-3, with D tentatively TRBD1 (5 bases). This CDR3 is 16 amino acids long. V lost 3 bases, J lost 0 bases, and 16 bases lay in between. Germline values: CDR1 SQVTM, CDR2 ANQGSEA. The CDR3 loop is CSVDLPGFGSTDTQYF. The CDR3 DNA sequence: TGCAGCGTTGATCTCCCAGGGTTTGGGAGCACAGATACGCAGTATTTT.

This chain links TRBV5-1 with TRBJ1-1, with 7 bases that match TRBD1. V lost 3 bases and J lost 3; bases outside the gene matches: 5. Germline V gene sequence: CDR1 SGHRS, CDR2 YFSETQ. This CDR3 is built from 14 residues. In DNA, the CDR3 is TGCGCCAGCAGCTGGGACAGCCTTCACACTGAAGCTTTCTTT. Protein: CASSWDSLHTEAFF.

This chain links TRBV11-1 with TRBJ2-5; D assignment may be TRBD1 or TRBD2 (5 bases each). This CDR3 spans 17 amino acids. V was shortened by 3 bases and J by 0 bases, with 17 bases between the two germline ends. Germline V gives CDR1 SGHAT, CDR2 FQDESV (reference sequence). The chain's CDR3 is CASSLPPGPQYQETQYF. Here the CDR3 DNA reads TGTGCCAGCAGCTTGCCTCCGGGACCCCAGTACCAAGAGACCCAGTACTTC.

The chain joins TRBV5-1 to TRBJ1-1; D gene unclear. The CDR3 has 13 amino acids. The germline V gene encodes CDR1 SGHRS and CDR2 YFSETQ. Trimming pared 8 bases from V and 0 bases from J, leaving 11 bases between. The DNA of the CDR3 is TGCGCCAGTAAACAGCCTTTGAACACTGAAGCTTTCTTT. It codes for CASKQPLNTEAFF.

In its sample, this clonotype was seen many times. The gene calls are TRBV24-1 and TRBJ2-3; 9 bases are shared with TRBD2. Germline V gene data show CDR1 as KGHDR and CDR2 as SFDVKD. The CDR3 consists of 13 residues. Trimming took 1 base from V and 11 from J; bases not matched to a gene: 3. The CDR3, as DNA: TGTGCCACCAGTGATTTTCAGCGGGAGGAGCAGTATTTT. Translated: CATSDFQREEQYF.

The CDR3 bases are TGCAGTGCCCGAGAAAAGAGACTAGCGGGGGGAGAGCAGTTCTTC. Translated, it gives CSAREKRLAGGEQFF. V usage is TRBV20-1 and J usage is TRBJ2-1, with 13 bases lining up with TRBD2. CDR1 is DFQATT, CDR2 SNEGSKA, per germline (reference sequence). After removal of 6 bases from V and 10 bases from J, the junction contained 12 bases not matched to a gene. The CDR3 length is 15 residues.